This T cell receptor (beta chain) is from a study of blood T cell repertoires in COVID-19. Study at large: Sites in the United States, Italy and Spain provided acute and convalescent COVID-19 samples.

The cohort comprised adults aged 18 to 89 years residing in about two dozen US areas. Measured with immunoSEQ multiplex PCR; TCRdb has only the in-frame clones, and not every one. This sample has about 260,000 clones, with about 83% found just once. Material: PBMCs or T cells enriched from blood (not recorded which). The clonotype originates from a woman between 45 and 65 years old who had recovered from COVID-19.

CDR3 nucleotides: TGTGCCAGAAGTTCGAGACCGACAGGGGGTAGGCACCCCCAAGAGACCCAGTACTTC. Amino acid sequence: CARSSRPTGGRHPQETQYF. The chain recombines TRBV5-3 with TRBJ2-5; 9 positions agree with TRBD1. TRBV5-3 is treated as an ORF (open reading frame) with a function not yet certain. V was clipped by 5 bases and J by 1 base; unmatched bases: 18. This CDR3 is 19 amino acids long.